Below, 5 T cell receptor beta chains from the same sample are listed, as sequenced in a study of cytomegalovirus exposure and HLA in healthy donors. Amplification used 60 Vbeta primers and 13 Jbeta primers. TCRdb's table, derived via immunoSEQ multiplex PCR, lists solely in-frame clones and lacks some. Its table records about 39,000 clones. The sample was PBMCs. Every receptor here comes from a male donor in good health and CMV-seronegative.

J is TRBJ2-7 and V is TRBV5-1; 9 positions agree with TRBD1. J gave up 5 bases and V 4 bases, and 7 bases lay outside the gene matches. The germline gives CDR1 SGHRS, CDR2 YFSETQ. This CDR3 spans 14 amino acids. This chain's CDR3 is CASSHGTGRNEQYF. DNA of the CDR3: TGCGCCAGCAGCCACGGGACAGGGCGGAACGAGCAGTACTTC.

The CDR3 DNA reads as TGTGCCAGCTCACGAGGGACAGGGATCACAGATACGCAGTATTTT. As protein: CASSRGTGITDTQYF. The chain combines TRBV18 with TRBJ2-3; 9 positions agree with TRBD1. The junction had 4 bases not matched to a gene; V was cut back by 4 bases and J by 2 bases. CDR1 KGHSH and CDR2 LQKENI come from the germline V gene. The CDR3 runs 15 residues.

The rearrangement joins TRBV5-1 to TRBJ1-2; 7 positions agree with TRBD1. Trimming removed 5 bases from V and 0 bases from J; junction bases left unmatched: 7. Germline-derived CDR1 and CDR2 are SGHRS and YFSETQ. This CDR3 has 15 residues. The DNA for the CDR3 is TGCGCCAGCAGGCGAGGGGACAGCCCTAACTATGGCTACACCTTC. As protein: CASRRGDSPNYGYTF.

The genes are TRBV9 and TRBJ1-2; 8 positions agree with TRBD1. Germline CDR1 SGDLS, CDR2 YYNGEE. The J segment lost 3 bases and the V segment lost 0 bases, leaving 4 bases of the junction unmatched. CDR3 length: 15 amino acids. CDR3 sequence: CASSVGGTGDYGYTF. CDR3 coding DNA: TGTGCCAGCAGCGTAGGGGGGACAGGAGACTATGGCTACACCTTC.

CDR3 in DNA: TGCGCCAGCAGCCCCAGCGGGGGAACGAACACCGGGGAGCTGTTTTTT. It yields the protein CASSPSGGTNTGELFF. The chain uses TRBV5-1 and TRBJ2-2; the match to TRBD2 covers 8 bases. This CDR3 spans 16 amino acids. The V gene end was trimmed by 4 bases and the J gene end by 0 bases; junction bases not matched to a gene: 5. Germline V gives CDR1 SGHRS, CDR2 YFSETQ.